This T cell receptor (beta chain) was retrieved from a study of blood T cells in healthy people across ages. The CDR3 extends over 14 amino acids. CDR1 and CDR2 (germline): MNHEY, SVGAGI. Trimming removed 5 bases at V and 5 bases at J, with 16 bases between. Sample-barcoded 5' priming and a J-beta primer mix drove a second PCR of roughly 7 to 11 cycles. MiXCR was run by TCRdb on the 5' RACE reads, yielding one entry per CDR3 protein. The sample holds some 930,000 distinct CDR3 sequences; 25% to 30% are singletons and the top ten take about a tenth. These data also featured in a second study, about T cells of mothers and their children.

The chain couples TRBV6-5 to TRBJ2-7; possible D gene TRBD1, 6 bases. The TCR comes from a woman aged 40 to 50 in good health. The specimen was blood. In DNA form, the CDR3 reads TGTGCCAGCAGTAAACCAACAGGGTCCAACGAGCAGTACTTC. Translated, it gives CASSKPTGSNEQYF.